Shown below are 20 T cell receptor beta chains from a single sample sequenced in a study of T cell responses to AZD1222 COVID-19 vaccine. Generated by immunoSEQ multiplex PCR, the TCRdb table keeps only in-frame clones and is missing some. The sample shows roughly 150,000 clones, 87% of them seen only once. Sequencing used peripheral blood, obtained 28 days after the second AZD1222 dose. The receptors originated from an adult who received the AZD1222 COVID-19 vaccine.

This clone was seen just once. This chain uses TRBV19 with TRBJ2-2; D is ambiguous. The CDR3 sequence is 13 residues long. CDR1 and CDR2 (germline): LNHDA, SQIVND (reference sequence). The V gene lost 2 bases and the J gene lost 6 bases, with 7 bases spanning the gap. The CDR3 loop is CASSISNPGELFF. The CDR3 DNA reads TGTGCCAGTAGTATATCGAATCCCGGGGAGCTGTTTTTT.

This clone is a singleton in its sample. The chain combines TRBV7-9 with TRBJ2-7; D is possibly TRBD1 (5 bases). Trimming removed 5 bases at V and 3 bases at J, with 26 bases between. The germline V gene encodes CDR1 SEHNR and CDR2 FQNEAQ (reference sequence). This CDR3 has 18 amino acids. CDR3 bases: TGTGCCAGCAGCCCCATACAGGATGGGCCCGCCGACGGCTACGAGCAGTACTTC. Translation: CASSPIQDGPADGYEQYF.

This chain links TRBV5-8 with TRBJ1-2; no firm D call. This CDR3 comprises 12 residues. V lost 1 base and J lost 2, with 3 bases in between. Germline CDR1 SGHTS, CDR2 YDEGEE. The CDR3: CASSLKNYGYTF. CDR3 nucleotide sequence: TGTGCCAGCAGCTTGAAGAACTATGGCTACACCTTC.

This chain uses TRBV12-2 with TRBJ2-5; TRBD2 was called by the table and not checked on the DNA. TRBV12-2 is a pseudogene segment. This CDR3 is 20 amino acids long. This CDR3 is CASRWRRGVTPYVVQETQYF. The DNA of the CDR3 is TGTGCAAGTCGCTGGCGTCGGGGGGTGACCCCTTACGTGGTTCAAGAGACCCAGTACTTC.

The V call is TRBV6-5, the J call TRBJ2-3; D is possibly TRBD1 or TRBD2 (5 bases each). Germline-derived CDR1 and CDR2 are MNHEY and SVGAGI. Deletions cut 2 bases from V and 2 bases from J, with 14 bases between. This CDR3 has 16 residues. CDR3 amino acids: CASSYQGRIATDTQYF. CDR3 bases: TGTGCCAGCAGTTACCAGGGACGGATCGCCACAGATACGCAGTATTTT.

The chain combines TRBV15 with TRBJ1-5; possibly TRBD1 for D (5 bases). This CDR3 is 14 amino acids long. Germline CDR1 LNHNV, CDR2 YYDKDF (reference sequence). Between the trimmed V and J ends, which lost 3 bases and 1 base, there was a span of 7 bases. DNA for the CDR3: TGTGCCACCAGCAGCAGGGCGAGCAATCAGCCCCAGCATTTT. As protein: CATSSRASNQPQHF.

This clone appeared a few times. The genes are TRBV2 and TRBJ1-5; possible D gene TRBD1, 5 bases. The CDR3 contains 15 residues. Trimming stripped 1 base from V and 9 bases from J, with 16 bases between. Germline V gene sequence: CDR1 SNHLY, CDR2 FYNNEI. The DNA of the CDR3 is TGTGCCAGCAGTGAAGGAGGGGCCGCCTCACGGCCCCAGCATTTT. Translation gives CASSEGGAASRPQHF.

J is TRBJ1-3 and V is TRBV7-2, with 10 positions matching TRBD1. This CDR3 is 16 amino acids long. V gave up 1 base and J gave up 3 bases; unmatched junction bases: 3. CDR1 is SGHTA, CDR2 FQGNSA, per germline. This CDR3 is CASSLGQGAGGNTIYF. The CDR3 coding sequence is TGTGCCAGCAGCTTAGGACAGGGGGCTGGTGGAAACACCATATATTTT. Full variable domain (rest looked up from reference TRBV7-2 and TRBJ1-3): GAGVSQSPSNKVTEKGKDVELRCDPISGHTALYWYRQSLGQGLEFLIYFQGNSAPDKSGLPSDRFSAERTGGSVSTLTIQRTQQEDSAVYLCASSLGQGAGGNTIYFGEGSWLTVV.

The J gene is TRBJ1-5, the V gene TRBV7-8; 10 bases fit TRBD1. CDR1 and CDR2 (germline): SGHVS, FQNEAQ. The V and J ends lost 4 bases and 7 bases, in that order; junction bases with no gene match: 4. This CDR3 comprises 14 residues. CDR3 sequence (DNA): TGTGCCAGCAGCTCGACAGGGGGCCTACAGCCCCAGCATTTT. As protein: CASSSTGGLQPQHF.

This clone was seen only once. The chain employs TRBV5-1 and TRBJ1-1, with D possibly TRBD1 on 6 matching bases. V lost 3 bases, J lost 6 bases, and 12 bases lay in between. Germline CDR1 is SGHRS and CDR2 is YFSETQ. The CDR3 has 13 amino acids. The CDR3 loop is CASSSQGQSEAFF. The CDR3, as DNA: TGCGCCAGCAGCTCCCAGGGGCAATCTGAAGCTTTCTTT.

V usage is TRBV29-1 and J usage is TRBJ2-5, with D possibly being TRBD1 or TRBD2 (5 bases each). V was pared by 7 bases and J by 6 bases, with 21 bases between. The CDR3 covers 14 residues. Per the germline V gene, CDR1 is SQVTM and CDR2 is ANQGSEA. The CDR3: CSAARRDLSKTQYF. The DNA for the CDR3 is TGCAGCGCTGCTCGCAGGGACCTTTCGAAGACCCAGTACTTC.

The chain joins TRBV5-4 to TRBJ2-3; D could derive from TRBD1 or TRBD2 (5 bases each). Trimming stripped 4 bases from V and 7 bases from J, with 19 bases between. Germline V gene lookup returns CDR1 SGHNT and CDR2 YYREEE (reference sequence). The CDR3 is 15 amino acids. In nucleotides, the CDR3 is TGTGCCAGCAGCATCACAGGCGACCCCGGGAATACGCAGTATTTT. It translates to CASSITGDPGNTQYF.

CDR3 amino acids: CASSRERRGATQYF. The CDR3 DNA sequence: TGTGCCAGCAGCCGCGAGCGGCGGGGGGCTACGCAGTATTTT. J is TRBJ2-3 and V is TRBV3-1 (or the pseudogene TRBV3-2); 8 bases are shared with TRBD2. This CDR3 spans 14 amino acids. V gave up 4 bases and J gave up 8 bases; unmatched junction bases: 8. Germline CDR1 reads LGHDT; CDR2 reads YNNKEL (reference sequence).

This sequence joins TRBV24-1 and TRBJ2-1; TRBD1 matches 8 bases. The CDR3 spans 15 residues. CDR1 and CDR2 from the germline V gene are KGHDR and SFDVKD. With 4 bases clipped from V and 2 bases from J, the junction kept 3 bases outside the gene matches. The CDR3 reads CATSERQGTYNEQFF. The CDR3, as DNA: TGTGCCACCAGTGAACGACAGGGGACCTACAATGAGCAGTTCTTC.

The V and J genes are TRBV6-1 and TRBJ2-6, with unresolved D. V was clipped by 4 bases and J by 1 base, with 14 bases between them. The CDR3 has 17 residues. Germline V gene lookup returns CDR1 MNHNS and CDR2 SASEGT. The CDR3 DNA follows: TGTGCCAGCAGTGCACAACTTTCGGCATCTGGGGCCAACGTCCTGACTTTC. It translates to CASSAQLSASGANVLTF.

The CDR3 DNA sequence: TGTGCCAGCAGTGATGCATTAGTCGGTTCACCCCTCCACTTT. Encoded protein: CASSDALVGSPLHF. V gene TRBV2 combines with J gene TRBJ1-6; D not certain. Trimming stripped 3 bases from V and 9 bases from J, with 12 bases between. Germline loops: CDR1 SNHLY, CDR2 FYNNEI. This CDR3 is 14 amino acids long.

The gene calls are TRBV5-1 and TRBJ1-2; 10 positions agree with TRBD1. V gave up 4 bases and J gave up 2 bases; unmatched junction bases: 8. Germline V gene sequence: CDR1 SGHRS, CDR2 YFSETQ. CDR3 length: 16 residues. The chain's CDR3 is CASSIGTGELNYGYTF. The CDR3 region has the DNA TGCGCCAGCAGCATCGGGACAGGGGAACTAAACTATGGCTACACCTTC.

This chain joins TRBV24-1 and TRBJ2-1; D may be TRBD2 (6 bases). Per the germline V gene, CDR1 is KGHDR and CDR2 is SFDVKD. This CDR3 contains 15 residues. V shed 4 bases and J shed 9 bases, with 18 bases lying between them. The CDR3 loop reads CATSEGGAQRSEQFF. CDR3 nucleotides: TGTGCCACCAGTGAGGGCGGGGCCCAAAGGAGTGAGCAGTTCTTC.

The CDR3 bases are TGCGCCAGCAGCCTGAGTATCGGGACAGGGGCATTTCACTACGAGCAGTACTTC. Translating gives CASSLSIGTGAFHYEQYF. The chain links TRBV4-1 to TRBJ2-7; TRBD1 aligns across 10 bases. The ends lost 4 bases at V and 3 bases at J; junction bases unmatched: 15. CDR3 length: 18 residues. Germline V gives CDR1 MGHRA, CDR2 YSYEKL.

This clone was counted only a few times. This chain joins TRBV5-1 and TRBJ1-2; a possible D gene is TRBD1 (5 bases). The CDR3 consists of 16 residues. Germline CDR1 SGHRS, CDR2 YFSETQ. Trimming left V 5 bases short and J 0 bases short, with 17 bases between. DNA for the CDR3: TGCGCCAGCAGTGCGAATGGGGCAGCTTCTAACTATGGCTACACCTTC. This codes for CASSANGAASNYGYTF.